This T cell receptor (beta chain) originates from a study of blood T cell repertoires in COVID-19. Study as a whole: Samples came from the United States, Italy and Spain, spanning acute and convalescent COVID-19. From T cells, B-cell-depleted T cells, or PBMCs came the material, which was cDNA or gDNA.

Authors' processing steps: Reference gene primer amplification in the assay estimated nucleated cell counts. Assay used: immunoSEQ multiplex PCR; TCRdb lists only in-frame clones, some missing. That table furnishes V, J and clone size, whereas the DNA furnished D and trimming. The data contain about 160,000 clones, approximately 79% of them seen just once; the ten biggest clones take up under 9%. The Seattle patients joined while their infection was active and were tracked longitudinally afterward. V shed 2 bases, J shed 11 bases, and the junction held 12 bases outside the gene matches. The CDR3 covers 15 residues. CDR1 and CDR2 (germline): SGHTA, FQGTGA.

This TCR came from a woman in her thirties or forties with COVID-19, enrolled during active disease. Sequences were obtained from peripheral blood. This sequence joins TRBV7-3 and TRBJ2-3; 8 nucleotides agree with TRBD2. In DNA form, the CDR3 reads TGTGCCAGCAGCTTAGCGGGGGGCCTGATAGAGGAGCAGTATTTT. As protein: CASSLAGGLIEEQYF.